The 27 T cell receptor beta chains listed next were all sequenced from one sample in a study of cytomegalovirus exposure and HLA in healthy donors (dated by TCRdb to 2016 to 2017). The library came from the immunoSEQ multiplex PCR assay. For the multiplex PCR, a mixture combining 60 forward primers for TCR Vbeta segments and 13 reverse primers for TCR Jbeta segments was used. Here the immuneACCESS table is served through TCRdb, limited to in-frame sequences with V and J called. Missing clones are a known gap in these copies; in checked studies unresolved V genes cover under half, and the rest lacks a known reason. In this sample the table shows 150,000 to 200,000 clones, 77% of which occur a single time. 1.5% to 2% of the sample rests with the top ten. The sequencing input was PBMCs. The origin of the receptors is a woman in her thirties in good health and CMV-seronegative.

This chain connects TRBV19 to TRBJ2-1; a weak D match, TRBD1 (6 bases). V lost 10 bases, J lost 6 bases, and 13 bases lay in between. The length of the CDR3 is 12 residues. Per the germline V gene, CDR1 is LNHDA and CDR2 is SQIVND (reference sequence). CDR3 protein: CATLTGGNEQFF. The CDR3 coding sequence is TGTGCCACGCTGACAGGAGGCAATGAGCAGTTCTTC.

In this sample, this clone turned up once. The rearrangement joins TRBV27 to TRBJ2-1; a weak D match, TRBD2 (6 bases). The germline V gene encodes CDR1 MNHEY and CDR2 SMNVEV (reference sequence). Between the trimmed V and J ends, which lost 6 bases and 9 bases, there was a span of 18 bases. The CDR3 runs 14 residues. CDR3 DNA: TGTGCCAGCAGCCCTGGCCCGGGGGTAGGTGAGCAGTTCTTC. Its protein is CASSPGPGVGEQFF.

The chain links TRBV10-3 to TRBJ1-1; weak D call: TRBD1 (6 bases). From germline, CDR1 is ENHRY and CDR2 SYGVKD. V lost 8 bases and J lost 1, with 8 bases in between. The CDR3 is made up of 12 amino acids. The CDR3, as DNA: TGTGCCATCCAACAGGGGAACACTGAAGCTTTCTTT. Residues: CAIQQGNTEAFF.

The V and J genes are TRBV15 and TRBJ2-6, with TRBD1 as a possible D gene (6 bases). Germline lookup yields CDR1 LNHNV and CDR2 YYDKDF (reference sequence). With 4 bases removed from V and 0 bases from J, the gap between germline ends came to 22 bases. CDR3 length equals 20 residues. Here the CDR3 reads CATSTSEEGGSFSGANVLTF. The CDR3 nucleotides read TGTGCCACCAGCACCAGTGAGGAAGGGGGTTCTTTCTCTGGGGCCAACGTCCTGACTTTC.

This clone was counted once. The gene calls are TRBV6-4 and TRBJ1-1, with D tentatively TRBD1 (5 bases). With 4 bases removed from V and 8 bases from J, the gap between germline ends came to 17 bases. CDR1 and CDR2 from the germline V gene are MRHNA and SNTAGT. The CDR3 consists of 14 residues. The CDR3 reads CASSASGGRREAFF. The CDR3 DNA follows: TGTGCCAGCAGTGCCTCGGGGGGGAGGCGAGAAGCTTTCTTT.

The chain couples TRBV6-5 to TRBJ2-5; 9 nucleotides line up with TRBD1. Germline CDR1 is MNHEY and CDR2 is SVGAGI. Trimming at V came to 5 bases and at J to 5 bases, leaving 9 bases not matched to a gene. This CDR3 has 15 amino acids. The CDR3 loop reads CASSRDRARRETQYF. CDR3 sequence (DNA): TGTGCCAGCAGTCGGGACAGGGCTAGGAGGGAGACCCAGTACTTC.

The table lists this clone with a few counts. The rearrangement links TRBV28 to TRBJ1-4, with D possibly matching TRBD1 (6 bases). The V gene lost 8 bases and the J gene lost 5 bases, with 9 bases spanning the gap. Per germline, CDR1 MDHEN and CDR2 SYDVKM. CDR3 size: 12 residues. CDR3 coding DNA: TGTGCCAGCTTTACAGGGAATGAAAAACTGTTTTTT. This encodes CASFTGNEKLFF.

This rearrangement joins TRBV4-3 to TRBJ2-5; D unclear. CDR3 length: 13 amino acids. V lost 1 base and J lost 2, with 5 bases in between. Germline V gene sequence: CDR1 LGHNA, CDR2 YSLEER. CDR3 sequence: CASSQGPQETQYF. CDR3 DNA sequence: TGCGCCAGCAGCCAAGGTCCGCAAGAGACCCAGTACTTC.

The CDR3 loop reads CASSVIGERDNEQFF. The CDR3 DNA reads TGTGCCAGCAGCGTTATAGGGGAAAGAGACAATGAGCAGTTCTTC. V gene TRBV11-2 combines with J gene TRBJ2-1; TRBD1 is a possible D gene (5 bases). The V gene lost 5 bases and the J gene lost 5 bases, with 16 bases spanning the gap. CDR1 and CDR2 from the germline V gene are SGHAT and FQNNGV. This CDR3 has 15 amino acids.

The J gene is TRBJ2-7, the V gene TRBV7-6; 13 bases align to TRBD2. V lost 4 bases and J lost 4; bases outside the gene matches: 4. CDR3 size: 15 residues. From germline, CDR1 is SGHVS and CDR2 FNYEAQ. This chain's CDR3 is CASSSGTSGTYEQYF. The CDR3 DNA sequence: TGTGCCAGCAGCTCCGGGACTAGCGGGACTTACGAGCAGTACTTC.

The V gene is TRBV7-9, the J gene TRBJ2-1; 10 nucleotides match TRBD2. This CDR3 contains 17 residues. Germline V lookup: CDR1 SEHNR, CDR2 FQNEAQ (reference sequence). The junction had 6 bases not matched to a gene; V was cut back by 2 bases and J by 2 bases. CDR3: CASSLIPSGSPYNEQFF. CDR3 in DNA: TGTGCCAGCAGCTTAATACCTAGCGGGAGCCCCTACAATGAGCAGTTCTTC.

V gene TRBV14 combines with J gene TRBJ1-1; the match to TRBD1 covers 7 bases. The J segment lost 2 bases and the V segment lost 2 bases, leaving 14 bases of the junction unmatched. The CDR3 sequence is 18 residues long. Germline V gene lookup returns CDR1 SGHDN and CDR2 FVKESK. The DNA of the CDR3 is TGTGCCAGCAGCCAAAGGGGGCGTCCTACAACGCCAAACACTGAAGCTTTCTTT. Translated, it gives CASSQRGRPTTPNTEAFF.

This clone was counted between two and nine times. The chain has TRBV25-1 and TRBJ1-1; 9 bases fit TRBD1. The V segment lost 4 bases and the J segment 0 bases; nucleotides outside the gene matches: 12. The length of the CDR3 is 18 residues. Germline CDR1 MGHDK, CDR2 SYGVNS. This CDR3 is CASSGPKRTGDMNTEAFF. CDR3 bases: TGTGCCAGCAGTGGCCCCAAGAGGACAGGGGATATGAACACTGAAGCTTTCTTT.

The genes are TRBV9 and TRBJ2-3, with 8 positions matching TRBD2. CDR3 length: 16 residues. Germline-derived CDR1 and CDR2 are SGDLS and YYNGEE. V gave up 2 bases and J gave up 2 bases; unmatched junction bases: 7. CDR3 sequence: CASSVAGGPTTDTQYF. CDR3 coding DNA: TGTGCCAGCAGCGTCGCGGGAGGCCCGACCACAGATACGCAGTATTTT.

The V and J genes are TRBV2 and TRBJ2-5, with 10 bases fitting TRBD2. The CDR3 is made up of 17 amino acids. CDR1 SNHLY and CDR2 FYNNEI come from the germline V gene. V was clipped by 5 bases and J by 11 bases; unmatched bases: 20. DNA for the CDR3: TGTGCCAGCAGTCCTTTTACCCTAGCGGGAGTAGCATATGAGCAGTACTTC. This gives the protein CASSPFTLAGVAYEQYF.

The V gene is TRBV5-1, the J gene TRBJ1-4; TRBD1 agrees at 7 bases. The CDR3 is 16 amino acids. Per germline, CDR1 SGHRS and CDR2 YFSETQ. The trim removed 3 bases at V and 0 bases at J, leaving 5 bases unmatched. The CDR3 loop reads CASSSSGGSTNEKLFF. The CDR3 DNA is TGCGCCAGCAGCTCGTCAGGGGGATCAACTAATGAAAAACTGTTTTTT. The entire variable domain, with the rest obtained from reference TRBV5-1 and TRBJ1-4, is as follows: KAGVTQTPRYLIKTRGQQVTLSCSPISGHRSVSWYQQTPGQGLQFLFEYFSETQRNKGNFPGRFSGRQFSNSRSEMNVSTLELGDSALYLCASSSSGGSTNEKLFFGSGTQLSVL.

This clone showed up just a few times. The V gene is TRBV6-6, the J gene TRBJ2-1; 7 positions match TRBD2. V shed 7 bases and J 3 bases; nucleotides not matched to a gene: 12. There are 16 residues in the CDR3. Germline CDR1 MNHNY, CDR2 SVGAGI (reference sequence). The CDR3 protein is CASILTAGEGYNEQFF. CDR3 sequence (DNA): TGTGCCAGCATCCTTACGGCGGGAGAGGGCTACAATGAGCAGTTCTTC.

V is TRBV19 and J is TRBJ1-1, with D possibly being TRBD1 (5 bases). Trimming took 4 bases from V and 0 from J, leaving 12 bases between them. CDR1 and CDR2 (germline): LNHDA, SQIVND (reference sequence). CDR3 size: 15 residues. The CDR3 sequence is CASSKGGAVNTEAFF. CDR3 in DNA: TGTGCCAGTAGTAAGGGAGGGGCGGTGAACACTGAAGCTTTCTTT.

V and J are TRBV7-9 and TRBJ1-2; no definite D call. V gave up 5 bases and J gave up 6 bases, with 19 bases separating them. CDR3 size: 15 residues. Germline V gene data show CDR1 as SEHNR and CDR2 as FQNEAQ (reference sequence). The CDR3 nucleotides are TGTGCCAGCAGCCCGATAAGTTTAGGACTAGATGGCTACACCTTC. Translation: CASSPISLGLDGYTF.

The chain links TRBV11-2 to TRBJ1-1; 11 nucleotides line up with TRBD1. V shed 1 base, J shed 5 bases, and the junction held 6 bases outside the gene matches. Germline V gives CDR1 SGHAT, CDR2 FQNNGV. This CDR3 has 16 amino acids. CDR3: CASSLGTGGERTEAFF. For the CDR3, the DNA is TGTGCCAGCAGCTTAGGGACAGGGGGCGAGAGGACTGAAGCTTTCTTT.

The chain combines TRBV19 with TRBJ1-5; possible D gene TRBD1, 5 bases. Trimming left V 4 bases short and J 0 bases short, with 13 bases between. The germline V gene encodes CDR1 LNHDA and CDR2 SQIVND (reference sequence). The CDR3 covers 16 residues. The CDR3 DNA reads TGTGCCAGTAGTACCCCCGGGACTCTTAGCAATCAGCCCCAGCATTTT. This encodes CASSTPGTLSNQPQHF.

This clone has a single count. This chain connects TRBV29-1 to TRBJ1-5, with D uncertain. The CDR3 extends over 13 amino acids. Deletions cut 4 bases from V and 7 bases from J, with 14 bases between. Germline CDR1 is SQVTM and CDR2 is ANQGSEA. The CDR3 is CSVGTGVGQPQHF. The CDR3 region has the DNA TGCAGCGTTGGGACCGGGGTGGGACAGCCCCAGCATTTT. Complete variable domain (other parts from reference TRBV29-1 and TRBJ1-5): SAVISQKPSRDICQRGTSLTIQCQVDSQVTMMFWYRQQPGQSLTLIATANQGSEATYESGFVIDKFPISRPNLTFSTLTVSNMSPEDSSIYLCSVGTGVGQPQHFGDGTRLSIL.

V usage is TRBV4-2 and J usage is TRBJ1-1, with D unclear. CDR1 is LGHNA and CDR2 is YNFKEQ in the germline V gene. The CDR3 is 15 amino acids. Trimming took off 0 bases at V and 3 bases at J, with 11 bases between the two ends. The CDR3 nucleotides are TGTGCCAGCAGCCAAGACGCTGATCCGGACACTGAAGCTTTCTTT. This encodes CASSQDADPDTEAFF.

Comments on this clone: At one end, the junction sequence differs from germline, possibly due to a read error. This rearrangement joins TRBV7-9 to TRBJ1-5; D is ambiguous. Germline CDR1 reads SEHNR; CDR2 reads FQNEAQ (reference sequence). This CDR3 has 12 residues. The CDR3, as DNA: TGTTCCAGCAGTATAAGCAATCAGCCCCAGCATTTT. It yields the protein CSSSISNQPQHF.

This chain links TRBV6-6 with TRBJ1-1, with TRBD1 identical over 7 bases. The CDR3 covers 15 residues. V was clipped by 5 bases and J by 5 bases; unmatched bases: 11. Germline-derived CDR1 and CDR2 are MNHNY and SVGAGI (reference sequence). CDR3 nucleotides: TGTGCCAGCAGTCGACAGGGACGGATGGAGACTGAAGCTTTCTTT. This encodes CASSRQGRMETEAFF.

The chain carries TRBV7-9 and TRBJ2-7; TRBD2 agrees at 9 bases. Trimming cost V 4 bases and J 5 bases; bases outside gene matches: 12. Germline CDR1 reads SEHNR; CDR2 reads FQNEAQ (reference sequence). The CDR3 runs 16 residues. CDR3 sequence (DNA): TGTGCCAGCAGCTCCCCCGGGCAGCGGGAGGTCCACGAGCAGTACTTC. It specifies CASSSPGQREVHEQYF.

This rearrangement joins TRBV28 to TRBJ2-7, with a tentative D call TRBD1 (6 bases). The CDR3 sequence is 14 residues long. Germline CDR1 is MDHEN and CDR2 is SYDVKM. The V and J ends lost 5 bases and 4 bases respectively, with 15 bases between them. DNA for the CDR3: TGTGCCAGCAGTAGAGGGGGACCTCAGTACGAGCAGTACTTC. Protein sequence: CASSRGGPQYEQYF.